This T cell receptor beta chain was sequenced during a study of response to subunit inactivated influenza vaccine. This CDR3 region has 13 residues. Per the germline V gene, CDR1 is SGHTA and CDR2 is FQGNSA. J was trimmed by 5 bases and V by 1 base; bases with no gene match: 2. Each CDR3 protein gets one entry after TCRdb re-called the RT-PCR reads with MiXCR. The sample holds over 400,000 distinct CDR3 sequences; 9.5% to 13% are singletons and the top ten take around 12%. The sample holds a few counts of this clonotype. Source: PBMCs from blood, taken more than 35 days after vaccination. The sequence was obtained from a man between 45 and 60 years old who received an inactivated influenza vaccine. The chain has TRBV7-2 and TRBJ2-7, with 7 bases fitting TRBD1. CDR3 sequence: CASSLVRGHEQYF. The CDR3 coding sequence is TGTGCCAGCAGCTTAGTTAGGGGGCACGAGCAGTACTTC.